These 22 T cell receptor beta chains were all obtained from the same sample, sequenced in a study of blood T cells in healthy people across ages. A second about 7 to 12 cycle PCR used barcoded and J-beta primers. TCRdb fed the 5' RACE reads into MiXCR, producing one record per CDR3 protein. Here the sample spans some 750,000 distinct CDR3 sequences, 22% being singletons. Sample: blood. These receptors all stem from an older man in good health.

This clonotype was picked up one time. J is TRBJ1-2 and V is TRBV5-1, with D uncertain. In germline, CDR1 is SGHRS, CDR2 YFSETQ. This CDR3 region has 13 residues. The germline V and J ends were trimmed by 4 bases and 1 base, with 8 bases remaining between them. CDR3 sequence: CASSIEINYGYTF. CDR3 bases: TGCGCCAGCAGCATTGAAATTAACTATGGCTACACCTTC.

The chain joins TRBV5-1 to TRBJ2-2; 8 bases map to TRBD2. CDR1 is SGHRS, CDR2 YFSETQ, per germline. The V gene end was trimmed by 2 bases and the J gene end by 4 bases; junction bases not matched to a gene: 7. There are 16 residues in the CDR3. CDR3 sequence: CASSFRLAGPTGELFF. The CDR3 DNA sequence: TGCGCCAGCAGCTTCAGGCTAGCGGGCCCCACCGGGGAGCTGTTTTTT.

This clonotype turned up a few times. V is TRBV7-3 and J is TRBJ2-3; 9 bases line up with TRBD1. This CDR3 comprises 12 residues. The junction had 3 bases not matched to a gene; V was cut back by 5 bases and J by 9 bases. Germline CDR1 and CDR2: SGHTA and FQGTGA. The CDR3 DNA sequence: TGTGCCAGCAGCCAAGGGACAGGGACGCAGTATTTT. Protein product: CASSQGTGTQYF.

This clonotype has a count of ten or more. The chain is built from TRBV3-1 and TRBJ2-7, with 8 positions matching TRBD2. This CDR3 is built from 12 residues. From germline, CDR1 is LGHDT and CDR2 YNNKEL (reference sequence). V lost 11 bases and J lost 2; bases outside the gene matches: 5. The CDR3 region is CARSGSTYEQYV. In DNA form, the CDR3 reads TGTGCCCGAAGCGGGAGTACCTACGAGCAGTACGTC.

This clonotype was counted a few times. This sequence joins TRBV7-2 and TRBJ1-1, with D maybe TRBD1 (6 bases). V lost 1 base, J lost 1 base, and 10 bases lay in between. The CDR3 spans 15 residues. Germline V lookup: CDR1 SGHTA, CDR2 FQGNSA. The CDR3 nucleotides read TGTGCCAGCAGCTTAGACGGACAGCCGAACACTGAAGCTTTCTTT. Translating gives CASSLDGQPNTEAFF.

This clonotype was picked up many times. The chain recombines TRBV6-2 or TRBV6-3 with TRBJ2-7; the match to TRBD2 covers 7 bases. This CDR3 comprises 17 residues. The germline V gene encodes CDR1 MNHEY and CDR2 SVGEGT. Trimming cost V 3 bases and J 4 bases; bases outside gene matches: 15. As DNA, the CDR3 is TGTGCCAGCAGTTATACTCCGTACGGCGGGAGAAATTACGAGCAGTACGTC. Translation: CASSYTPYGGRNYEQYV.

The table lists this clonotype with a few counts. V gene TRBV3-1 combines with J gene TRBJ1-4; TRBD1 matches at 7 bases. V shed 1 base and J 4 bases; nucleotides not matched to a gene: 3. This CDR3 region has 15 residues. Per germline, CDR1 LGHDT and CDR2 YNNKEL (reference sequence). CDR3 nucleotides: TGTGCCAGCAGCCAAGGGGGACAGAGTAATGAAAAACTGTTTTTT. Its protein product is CASSQGGQSNEKLFF.

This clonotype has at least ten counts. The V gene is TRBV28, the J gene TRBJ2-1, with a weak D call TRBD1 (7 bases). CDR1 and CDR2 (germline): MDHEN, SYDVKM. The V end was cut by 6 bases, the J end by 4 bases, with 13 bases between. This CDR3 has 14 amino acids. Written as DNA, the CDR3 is TGTGCCAGCAGCCCAGGGGGGAGATACAATGAGCAGTTCTTC. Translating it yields CASSPGGRYNEQFF.

CDR3 nucleotides: TGTGCCAGCAGTGGGAAAGAAGTGCAGTACTTC. Protein sequence: CASSGKEVQYF. This rearrangement joins TRBV2 to TRBJ2-1; D gene ambiguous. TRBJ2-7 matches the DNA end more closely, so the J call is doubtful. There are 11 residues in the CDR3. CDR1 and CDR2 from the germline V gene are SNHLY and FYNNEI.

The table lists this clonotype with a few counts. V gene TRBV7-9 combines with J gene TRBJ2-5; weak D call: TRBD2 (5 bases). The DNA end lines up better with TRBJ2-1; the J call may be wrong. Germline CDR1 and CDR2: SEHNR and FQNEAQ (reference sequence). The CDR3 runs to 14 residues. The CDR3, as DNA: TGTGCCAGCAGCTTAGACCCACTAGTGCTTGAGCAGTTCTTC. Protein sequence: CASSLDPLVLEQFF.

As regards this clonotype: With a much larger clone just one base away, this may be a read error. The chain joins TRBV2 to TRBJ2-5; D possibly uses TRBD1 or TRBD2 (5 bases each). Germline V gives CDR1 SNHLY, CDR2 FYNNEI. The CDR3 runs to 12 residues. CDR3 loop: CASSALVGTRYF. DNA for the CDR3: TGTGCCAGCAGCGCACTAGTTGGGACCCGGTACTTC.

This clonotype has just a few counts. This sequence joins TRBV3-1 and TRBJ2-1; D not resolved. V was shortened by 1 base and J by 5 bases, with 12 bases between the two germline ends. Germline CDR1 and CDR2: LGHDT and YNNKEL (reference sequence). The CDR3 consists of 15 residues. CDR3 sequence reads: CASSQGGSGDNEQFF. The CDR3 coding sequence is TGTGCCAGCAGCCAAGGAGGATCAGGTGACAATGAGCAGTTCTTC.

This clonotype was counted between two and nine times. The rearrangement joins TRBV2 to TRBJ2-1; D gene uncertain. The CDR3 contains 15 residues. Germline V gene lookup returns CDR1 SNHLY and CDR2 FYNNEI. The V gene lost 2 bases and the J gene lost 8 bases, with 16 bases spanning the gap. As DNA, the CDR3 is TGTGCCAGCAGTGAAATCGGAGTTCAGGCGGATGAGCAGTTCTTC. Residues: CASSEIGVQADEQFF.

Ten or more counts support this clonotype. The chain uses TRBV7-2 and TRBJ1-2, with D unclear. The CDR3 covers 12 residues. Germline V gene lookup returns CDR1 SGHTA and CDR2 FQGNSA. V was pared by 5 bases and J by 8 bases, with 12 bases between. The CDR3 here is CASSETRRGYTF. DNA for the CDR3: TGTGCCAGCAGCGAGACTCGGCGGGGCTACACCTTC. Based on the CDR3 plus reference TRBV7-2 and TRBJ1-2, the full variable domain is GAGVSQSPSNKVTEKGKDVELRCDPISGHTALYWYRQSLGQGLEFLIYFQGNSAPDKSGLPSDRFSAERTGGSVSTLTIQRTQQEDSAVYLCASSETRRGYTFGSGTRLTVV.

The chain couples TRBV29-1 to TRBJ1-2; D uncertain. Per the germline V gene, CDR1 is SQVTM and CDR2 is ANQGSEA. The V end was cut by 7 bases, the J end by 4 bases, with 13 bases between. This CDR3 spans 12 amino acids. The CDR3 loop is CSAKATVYGYTF. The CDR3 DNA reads TGCAGCGCCAAGGCTACGGTCTATGGCTACACCTTC.

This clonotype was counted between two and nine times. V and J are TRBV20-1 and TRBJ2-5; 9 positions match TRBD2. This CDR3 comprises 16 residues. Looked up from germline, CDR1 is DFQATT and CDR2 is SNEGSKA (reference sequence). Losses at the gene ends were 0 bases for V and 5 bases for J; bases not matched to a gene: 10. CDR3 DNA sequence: TGCAGTGCTAGAGATGTAGGCGGGGGGGTTCCGGAGACCCAGTACTTC. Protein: CSARDVGGGVPETQYF.

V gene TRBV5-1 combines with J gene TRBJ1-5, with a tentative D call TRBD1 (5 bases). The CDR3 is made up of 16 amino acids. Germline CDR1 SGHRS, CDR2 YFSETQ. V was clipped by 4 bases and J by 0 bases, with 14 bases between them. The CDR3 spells CASSEFTRDSNQPQHF. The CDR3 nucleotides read TGCGCCAGCAGCGAGTTCACCAGGGATAGCAATCAGCCCCAGCATTTT.

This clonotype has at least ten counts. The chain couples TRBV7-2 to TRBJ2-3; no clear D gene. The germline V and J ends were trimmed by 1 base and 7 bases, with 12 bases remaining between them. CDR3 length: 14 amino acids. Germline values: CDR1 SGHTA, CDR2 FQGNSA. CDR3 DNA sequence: TGTGCCAGCAGCTTAGGCGGTAGCAGCAATACGCAGTATTTT. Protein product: CASSLGGSSNTQYF.

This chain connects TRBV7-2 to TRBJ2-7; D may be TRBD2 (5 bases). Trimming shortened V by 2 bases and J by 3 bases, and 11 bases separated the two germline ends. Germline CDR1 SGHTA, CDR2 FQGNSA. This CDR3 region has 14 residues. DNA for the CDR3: TGTGCCAGCAGCTTAAGTGGGAGTGACTACGAGCAGTACTTC. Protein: CASSLSGSDYEQYF.

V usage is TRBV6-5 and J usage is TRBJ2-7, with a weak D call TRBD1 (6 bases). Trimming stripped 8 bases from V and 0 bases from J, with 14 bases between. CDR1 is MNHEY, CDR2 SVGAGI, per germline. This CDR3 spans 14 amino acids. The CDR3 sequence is CASGGRSPSYEQYF. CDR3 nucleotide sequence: TGTGCCAGCGGGGGCAGGAGTCCCTCCTACGAGCAGTACTTC.

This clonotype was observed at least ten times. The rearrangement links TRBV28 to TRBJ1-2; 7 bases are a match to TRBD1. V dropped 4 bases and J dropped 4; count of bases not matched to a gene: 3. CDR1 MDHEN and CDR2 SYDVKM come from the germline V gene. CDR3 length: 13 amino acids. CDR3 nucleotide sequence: TGTGCCAGCAGTTCGGACAGGCCCTATGGCTACACCTTC. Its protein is CASSSDRPYGYTF.

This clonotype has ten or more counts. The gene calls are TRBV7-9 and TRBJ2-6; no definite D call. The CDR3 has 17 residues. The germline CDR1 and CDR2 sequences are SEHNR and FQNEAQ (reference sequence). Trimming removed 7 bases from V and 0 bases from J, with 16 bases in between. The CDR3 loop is CASTEKRFSSGANVLTF. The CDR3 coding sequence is TGTGCCAGCACCGAAAAGAGGTTTAGCTCTGGGGCCAACGTCCTGACTTTC.